The 5 T cell receptor beta chains presented below share a single source sample, sequenced in a study of T cells expressing NK-cell markers. From its re-call of the 5' RACE reads, TCRdb lists each CDR3 protein once, without DNA. Its listing shows 350,000 to 450,000 distinct CDR3 sequences. Sequencing was carried out using blood T cells: a sorted CD56 or NKG2C T cell subset, CD4+ or CD8+ T cells, or bulk PBMC T cells (not recorded which). The receptor set was obtained from a man aged 18 to 69 in good health.

The gene calls are TRBV27 and TRBJ2-1. There are 14 residues in the CDR3. Germline V lookup: CDR1 MNHEY, CDR2 SMNVEV (reference sequence). This chain's CDR3 is CASSSHDGDNEQFF.

CDR3 loop: CASSQRQGRETQYF. The V and J genes are TRBV7-2 and TRBJ2-5; TCRdb designates TRBD1, a call that cannot be tested without DNA. This CDR3 has 14 amino acids. The germline gives CDR1 SGHTA, CDR2 FQGNSA.

The chain combines TRBV24-1 with TRBJ2-1; TCRdb names TRBD1, which stays unverified in the absence of DNA. CDR3 length: 15 amino acids. The germline V gene encodes CDR1 KGHDR and CDR2 SFDVKD. Here the CDR3 reads CATSDPRGPYNEQFF.

The chain has TRBV6-7 and TRBJ2-1; TCRdb's D gene call, TRBD2, goes unchecked for lack of DNA. TRBV6-7 counts as an open reading frame of uncertain function. CDR3 length equals 14 residues. The CDR3 is CAKSRPRRYNEQFF.

The chain employs TRBV12-3 or TRBV12-4 and TRBJ2-5; TCRdb proposes TRBD2, but this gene call is untestable without DNA. The CDR3 length is 16 residues. The CDR3 loop reads CASSSPPGGPWETQYF.